This note documents a single T cell receptor beta chain sequence. Clones were read by immunoSEQ multiplex PCR, and TCRdb kept only the in-frame ones, dropping some. The table lists more than 250,000 clones, around 90% of them singletons. The data belong to a study of blood T cell repertoires in COVID-19. Study background: Sites in the United States, Italy and Spain provided acute and convalescent COVID-19 samples. PBMCs, B-cell-depleted T cells, or T cells provided the cDNA or gDNA that made up the material.

Between the trimmed V and J ends, which lost 6 bases and 1 base, there was a span of 12 bases. Germline V gene sequence: CDR1 MNHEY, CDR2 SMNVEV (reference sequence). This CDR3 region has 15 residues. The material sequenced was peripheral blood. This clonotype originated in a man aged 45-65 years with active or convalescent COVID-19. The V and J genes are TRBV27 and TRBJ2-2, with a weak D call TRBD1 (6 bases). CDR3 sequence: CASSSRGLNTGELFF. The CDR3 DNA reads TGTGCCAGCAGCTCCAGGGGTTTGAACACCGGGGAGCTGTTTTTT.